This TCR beta chain appears in the sequencing data of a study of Ad26.COV2.S vaccination and SARS-CoV-2 variants. Study-level findings and limits: TCR breadth and depth analyses may have underestimated total T cell responses.

Germline values: CDR1 LGHDT, CDR2 YNNKEL (reference sequence). CDR3 length equals 15 residues. With 6 bases clipped from V and 6 bases from J, the junction kept 3 bases outside the gene matches. For this clone: The antigen remains unidentified.

Profiling relied on immunoSEQ multiplex PCR, and the TCRdb table lists in-frame clones only, not all of them. The sample yields about 370,000 clones, roughly nine tenths seen once. The treatment here: 19 received Ad26.COV2.S at low or high dose, single or two shots; roughly five received placebo; per-sample allocation not given. Day 63 following the first vaccine or placebo injection was when the samples were taken. The genes are TRBV3-1 (or the pseudogene TRBV3-2) and TRBJ2-2; 14 bases match TRBD2. The material was peripheral blood, obtained in a trial of Ad26.COV2.S vaccine versus placebo. This TCR came from a person aged 18-65 years who received the Ad26.COV2.S COVID-19 vaccine or a placebo. CDR3 nucleotide sequence: TGTGCCAGCAGGACTAGCGGGGGGGCGGCCGGGGAGCTGTTTTTT. Amino acids: CASRTSGGAAGELFF.